This T cell receptor beta chain was documented in a study of control samples from healthy donors and cancer patients. The V end was cut by 3 bases, the J end by 1 base, with 6 bases between. Germline values: CDR1 WNHNN, CDR2 SYGVQD (reference sequence). The CDR3 runs to 13 residues. TCRdb's copy holds only in-frame clones and misses some; the assay was immunoSEQ multiplex PCR. The table records 250,000 to 300,000 clones, about four fifths of them present only once. The chain employs TRBV10-1 and TRBJ1-1; D gene uncertain. The specimen was PBMCs. The receptor comes from a woman aged 55-70 years with lung cancer. Written as DNA, the CDR3 is TGCGCCAGCAGTGAAGGCCGGAACACTGAAGCTTTCTTT. This sequence encodes CASSEGRNTEAFF.